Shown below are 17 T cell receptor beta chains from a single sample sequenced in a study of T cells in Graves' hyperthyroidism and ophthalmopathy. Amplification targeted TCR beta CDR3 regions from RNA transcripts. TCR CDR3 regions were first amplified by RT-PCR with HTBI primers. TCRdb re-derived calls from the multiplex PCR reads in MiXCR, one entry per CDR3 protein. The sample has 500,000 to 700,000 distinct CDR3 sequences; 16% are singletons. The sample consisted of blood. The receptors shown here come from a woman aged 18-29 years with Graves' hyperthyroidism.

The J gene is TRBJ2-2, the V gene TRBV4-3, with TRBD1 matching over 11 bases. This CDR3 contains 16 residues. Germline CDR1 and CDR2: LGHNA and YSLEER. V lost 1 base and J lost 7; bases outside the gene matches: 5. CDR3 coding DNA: TGCGCCAGCAGCCAAGTAGCCGGGACAGGGGGCGGGGAGCTGTTTTTT. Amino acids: CASSQVAGTGGGELFF.

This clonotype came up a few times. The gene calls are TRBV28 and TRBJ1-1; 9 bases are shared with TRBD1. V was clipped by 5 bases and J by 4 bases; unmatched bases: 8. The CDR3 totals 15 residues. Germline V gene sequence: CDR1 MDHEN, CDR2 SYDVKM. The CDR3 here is CASSVTGGGSTEAFF. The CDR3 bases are TGTGCCAGCAGTGTCACAGGGGGCGGCAGCACTGAAGCTTTCTTT.

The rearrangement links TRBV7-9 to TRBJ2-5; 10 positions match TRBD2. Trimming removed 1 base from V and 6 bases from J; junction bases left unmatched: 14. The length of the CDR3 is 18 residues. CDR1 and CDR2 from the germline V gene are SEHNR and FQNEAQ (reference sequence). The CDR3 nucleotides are TGTGCCAGCAGCTTAGGGGATGTAGCGGGGGGCCCCCAGAAGACCCAGTACTTC. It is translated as CASSLGDVAGGPQKTQYF.

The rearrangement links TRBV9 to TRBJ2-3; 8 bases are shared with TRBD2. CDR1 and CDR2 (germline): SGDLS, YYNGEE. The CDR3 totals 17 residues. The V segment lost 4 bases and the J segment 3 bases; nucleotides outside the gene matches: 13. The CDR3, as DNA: TGTGCCAGCAGCTCTACACCCGGGAGGGCGACAACAGATACGCAGTATTTT. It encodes CASSSTPGRATTDTQYF.

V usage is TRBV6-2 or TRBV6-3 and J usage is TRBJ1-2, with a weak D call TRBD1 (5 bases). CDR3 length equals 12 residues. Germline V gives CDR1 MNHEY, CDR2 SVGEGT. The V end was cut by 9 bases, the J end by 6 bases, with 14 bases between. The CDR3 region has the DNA TGTGCCAGTCGTCGGGGGAGTGATGGCTACACCTTC. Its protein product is CASRRGSDGYTF.

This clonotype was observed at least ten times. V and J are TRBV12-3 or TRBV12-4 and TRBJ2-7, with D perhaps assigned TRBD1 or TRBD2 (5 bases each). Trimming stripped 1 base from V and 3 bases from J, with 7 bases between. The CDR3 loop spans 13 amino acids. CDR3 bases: TGTGCCAGCAGTTTAGGAGGGGTCTACGAGCAGTACTTC. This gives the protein CASSLGGVYEQYF.

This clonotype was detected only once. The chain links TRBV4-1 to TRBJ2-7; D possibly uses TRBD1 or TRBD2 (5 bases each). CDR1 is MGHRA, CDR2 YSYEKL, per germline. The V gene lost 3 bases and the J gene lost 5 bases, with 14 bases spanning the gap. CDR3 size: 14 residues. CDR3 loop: CASSQLGRLHEQYF. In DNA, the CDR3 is TGCGCCAGCAGCCAGTTGGGACGTCTCCACGAGCAGTACTTC.

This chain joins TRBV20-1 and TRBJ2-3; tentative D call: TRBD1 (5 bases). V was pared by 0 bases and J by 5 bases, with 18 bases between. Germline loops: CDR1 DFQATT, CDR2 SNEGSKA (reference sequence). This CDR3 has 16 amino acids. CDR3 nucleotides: TGCAGTGCTAGAGATTCAGGCAGGGCCCCGCTAGATACGCAGTATTTT. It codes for CSARDSGRAPLDTQYF.

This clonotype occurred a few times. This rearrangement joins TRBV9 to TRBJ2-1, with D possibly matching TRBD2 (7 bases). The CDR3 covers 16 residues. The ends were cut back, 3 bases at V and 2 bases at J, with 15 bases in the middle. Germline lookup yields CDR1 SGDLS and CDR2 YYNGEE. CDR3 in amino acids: CASSEGRDTTYNEQFF. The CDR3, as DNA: TGTGCCAGCAGCGAGGGGAGGGACACTACCTACAATGAGCAGTTCTTC.

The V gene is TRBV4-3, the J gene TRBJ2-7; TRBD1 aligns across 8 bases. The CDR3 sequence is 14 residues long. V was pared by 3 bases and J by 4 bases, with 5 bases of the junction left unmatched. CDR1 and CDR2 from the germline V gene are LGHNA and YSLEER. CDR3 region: CASSHRGPIYEQYF. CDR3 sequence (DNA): TGCGCCAGCAGCCACAGGGGGCCCATTTACGAGCAGTACTTC.

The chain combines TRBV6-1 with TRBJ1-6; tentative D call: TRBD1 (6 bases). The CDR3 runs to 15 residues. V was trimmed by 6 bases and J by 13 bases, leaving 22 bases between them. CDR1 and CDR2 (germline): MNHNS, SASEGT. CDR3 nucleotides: TGTGCCAGCAGCCCCGGGGGGGCCGGCCCCAAGCCCCTCCACTTT. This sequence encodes CASSPGGAGPKPLHF.

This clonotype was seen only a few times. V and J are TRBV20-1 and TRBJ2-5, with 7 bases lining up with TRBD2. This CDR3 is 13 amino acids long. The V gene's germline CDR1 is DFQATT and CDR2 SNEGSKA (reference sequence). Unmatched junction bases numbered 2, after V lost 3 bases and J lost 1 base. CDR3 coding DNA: TGCAGTGCTAGCGGGGGGTCCCAAGAGACCCAGTACTTC. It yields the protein CSASGGSQETQYF.

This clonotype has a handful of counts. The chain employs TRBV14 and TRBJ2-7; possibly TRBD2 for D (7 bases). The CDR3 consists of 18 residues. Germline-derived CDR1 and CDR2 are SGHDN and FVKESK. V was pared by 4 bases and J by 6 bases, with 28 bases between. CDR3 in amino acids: CASSPTFYERGGPAEQYF. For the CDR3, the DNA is TGTGCCAGCAGCCCGACCTTCTATGAAAGGGGGGGTCCTGCCGAGCAGTACTTC.

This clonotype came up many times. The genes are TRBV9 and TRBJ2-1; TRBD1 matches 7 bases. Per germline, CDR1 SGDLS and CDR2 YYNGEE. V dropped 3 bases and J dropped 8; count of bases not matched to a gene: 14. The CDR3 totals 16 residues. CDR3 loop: CASSALEGGKGDEQFF. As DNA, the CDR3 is TGTGCCAGCAGCGCCCTCGAAGGGGGCAAAGGGGATGAGCAGTTCTTC.

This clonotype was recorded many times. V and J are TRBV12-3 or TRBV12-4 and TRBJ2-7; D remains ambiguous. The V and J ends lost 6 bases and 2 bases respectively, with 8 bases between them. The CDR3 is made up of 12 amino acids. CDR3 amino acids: CASSLEAYEQYF. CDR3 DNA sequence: TGTGCCAGCAGCCTTGAGGCCTACGAGCAGTACTTC.

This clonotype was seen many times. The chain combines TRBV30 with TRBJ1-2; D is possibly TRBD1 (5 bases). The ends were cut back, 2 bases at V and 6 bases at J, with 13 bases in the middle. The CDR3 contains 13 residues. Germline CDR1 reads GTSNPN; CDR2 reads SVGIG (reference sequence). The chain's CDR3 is CAWSWQQENGYTF. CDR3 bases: TGTGCCTGGAGTTGGCAACAGGAGAATGGCTACACCTTC.

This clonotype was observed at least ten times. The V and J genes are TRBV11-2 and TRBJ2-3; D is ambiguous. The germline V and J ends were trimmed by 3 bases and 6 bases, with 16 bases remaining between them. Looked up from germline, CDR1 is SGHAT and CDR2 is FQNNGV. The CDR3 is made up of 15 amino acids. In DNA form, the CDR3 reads TGTGCCAGCAGCTTCCCCCACGACGGGCGGGATACGCAGTATTTT. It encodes CASSFPHDGRDTQYF.